A single TCR beta chain is shown here with its context. Its target is not known. Profiled with immunoSEQ multiplex PCR; TCRdb holds only in-frame clones, not every one. The table has 15,000 to 20,000 clones, approximately 79% seen once; the top ten hold roughly 8%. The CDR3 has 13 amino acids. V lost 5 bases to trimming and J lost 4 bases, with 11 bases between them. In germline, CDR1 is LNHDA, CDR2 SQIVND (reference sequence). These data belong to a study of neoadjuvant nivolumab and ipilimumab in lung cancer. Points from the study as a whole: Resected-tumor TCR richness correlated positively with pretherapy blood richness. TCR receptors were sequenced in few samples.

V usage is TRBV19 and J usage is TRBJ1-2, with D possibly TRBD1 on 6 matching bases. This material consisted of tumor tissue, taken after neoadjuvant nivolumab, alone or with ipilimumab, at or shortly before surgery. The TCR comes from an adult with non-small cell lung cancer. For the CDR3, the DNA is TGTGCCAGTAGTCAGGACAGAGTCTATGGCTACACCTTC. Protein product: CASSQDRVYGYTF.